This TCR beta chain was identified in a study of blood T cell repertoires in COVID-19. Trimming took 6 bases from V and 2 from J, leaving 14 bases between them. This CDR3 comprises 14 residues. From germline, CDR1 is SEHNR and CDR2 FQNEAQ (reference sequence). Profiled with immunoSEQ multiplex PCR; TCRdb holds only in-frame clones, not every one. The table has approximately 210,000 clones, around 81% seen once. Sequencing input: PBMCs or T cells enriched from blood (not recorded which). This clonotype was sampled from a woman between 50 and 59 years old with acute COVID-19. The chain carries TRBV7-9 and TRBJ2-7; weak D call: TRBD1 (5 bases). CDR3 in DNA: TGTGCCAGCAGTACCCAGGGATCCCCCTACGAGCAGTACTTC. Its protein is CASSTQGSPYEQYF.